The rows below give T cell receptor beta chains drawn from one sample of a study of cytomegalovirus exposure and HLA in healthy donors. Generated by immunoSEQ multiplex PCR, the TCRdb table keeps only in-frame clones and is missing some. The sample shows around 140,000 clones, 73% of them seen only once. Sequenced: PBMCs. These receptors were obtained from a woman aged 18-29 years in good health and CMV-seronegative. The CDR3 runs from the conserved cysteine through the conserved F or W. D genes are given only for firm matches. Only some rows state a clone size, as once, few, many or a class for expanded clones.

cdr3_aa,cdr3_nt,cdr3_length,j_call,clone_size,v_call,d_call
CARSSYPFRDRGNPNTEAFF,TGTGCCAGAAGCTCATATCCCTTCCGGGACAGGGGAAACCCGAACACTGAAGCTTTCTTT,20,TRBJ1-1,-,TRBV5-3,TRBD1
CASSQEGRGWADTQYF,TGCGCCAGCAGCCAAGAGGGGCGGGGTTGGGCAGATACGCAGTATTTT,16,TRBJ2-3,few,TRBV4-3,-
CASSVTGGGYTF,TGTGCCAGCAGCGTCACAGGGGGAGGCTACACCTTC,12,TRBJ1-2,-,TRBV5-5,TRBD1
CASSLTAGGSYEQYF,TGTGCCAGCAGTTTAACGGCGGGGGGCTCCTACGAGCAGTACTTC,15,TRBJ2-7,once,TRBV28,TRBD2
CASSAQWGGTQYF,TGTGCCAGCAGCGCACAGTGGGGAGGGACCCAGTACTTC,13,TRBJ2-5,-,TRBV6-4,-
CAISPTSGRNTGELFF,TGTGCCATCAGTCCTACTAGCGGGCGGAACACCGGGGAGCTGTTTTTT,16,TRBJ2-2,few,TRBV10-3,TRBD2
CSAESGNSGANVLTF,TGCAGCGCCGAGTCAGGGAACTCTGGGGCCAACGTCCTGACTTTC,15,TRBJ2-6,few,TRBV29-1,-
CASSLDRVWYF,TGTGCCAGCAGTTTAGACAGGGTTTGGTACTTC,11,TRBJ2-7,-,TRBV27,TRBD1
CASSLESSGAYNEQFF,TGTGCCAGCAGCTTAGAGTCTAGCGGGGCTTACAATGAGCAGTTCTTC,16,TRBJ2-1,-,TRBV11-1,TRBD2
CANSPTGNYGYTF,TGTGCCAACTCACCAACAGGGAACTATGGCTACACCTTC,13,TRBJ1-2,-,TRBV6-5,-
CASSTSGFPYEQYF,TGTGCCAGCAGTACTTCAGGATTCCCCTACGAGCAGTACTTC,14,TRBJ2-7,-,TRBV6-5,-
CASSLVADTQYF,TGTGCCAGCAGCTTAGTCGCAGATACGCAGTATTTT,12,TRBJ2-3,few,TRBV7-2,-
CASSLLGGTEAFF,TGTGCCAGCAGCTTATTAGGGGGCACTGAAGCTTTCTTT,13,TRBJ1-1,-,TRBV7-2,-
CASSPRAGGINEQFF,TGTGCCAGCAGCCCCCGTGCGGGAGGTATAAATGAGCAGTTCTTC,15,TRBJ2-1,-,TRBV9,TRBD2
CASRTPGQARNTIYF,TGTGCCAGTAGGACTCCGGGACAAGCGAGAAACACCATATATTTT,15,TRBJ1-3,-,TRBV19,-
CAISDYRVETQYF,TGTGCCATCAGTGACTACAGGGTGGAGACCCAGTACTTC,13,TRBJ2-5,-,TRBV10-3,-
CASSQDLPAGGPNEQFF,TGCGCCAGCAGCCAAGATCTTCCAGCGGGAGGGCCAAATGAGCAGTTCTTC,17,TRBJ2-1,-,TRBV4-1,TRBD2
CASSFTLGRTDTQYF,TGTGCCAGCAGCTTTACTCTGGGGAGGACAGATACGCAGTATTTT,15,TRBJ2-3,-,TRBV7-2,-
CASSRRGFQVTYEQYF,TGTGCCAGCTCACGACGGGGTTTTCAGGTAACCTACGAGCAGTACTTC,16,TRBJ2-7,-,TRBV18,-
CASSPRQGGLYGYTF,TGTGCCAGCAGTCCCCGACAGGGAGGACTTTATGGCTACACCTTC,15,TRBJ1-2,-,TRBV27,TRBD1
CASSGLMTGALEGYTF,TGTGCCAGCAGTGGACTCATGACAGGGGCCCTCGAGGGCTACACCTTC,16,TRBJ1-2,once,TRBV6-1,TRBD1
CASRDRGSMGNQPQHF,TGTGCCAGCCGGGACAGGGGATCTATGGGCAATCAGCCCCAGCATTTT,16,TRBJ1-5,-,TRBV6-6,TRBD1